Following are 10 T cell receptor beta chains from one sample sequenced in a study of shared clonotypes between healthy human individuals. Sequencing was performed with immunoSEQ multiplex PCR; in TCRdb, only in-frame clones are kept and a portion is missing. The sample holds 300,000 to 400,000 clones; approximately 79% are singletons and the top ten take approximately 10%. Material: memory CD4+ T cells sorted from blood. Subset specified: CD45RA-negative fraction. The receptor set was obtained from a man aged 30 to 39 in good health.

The V call is TRBV5-1, the J call TRBJ2-7, with 7 bases identical to TRBD2. CDR1 is SGHRS and CDR2 is YFSETQ in the germline V gene. The length of the CDR3 is 14 residues. The trim removed 0 bases at V and 4 bases at J, leaving 4 bases unmatched. The chain's CDR3 is CASSLAGTNYEQYF. CDR3 nucleotide sequence: TGCGCCAGCAGCTTGGCCGGGACTAATTACGAGCAGTACTTC.

The sample holds many counts of this clone. The chain links TRBV29-1 to TRBJ2-3, with 8 bases lining up with TRBD2. CDR1 and CDR2 (germline): SQVTM, ANQGSEA. This CDR3 contains 14 residues. The trim removed 4 bases at V and 3 bases at J, leaving 6 bases unmatched. CDR3 in DNA: TGCAGCGTTGGCGGGAGGTTGTTGACAGATACGCAGTATTTT. This gives the protein CSVGGRLLTDTQYF.

V usage is TRBV2 and J usage is TRBJ1-1; 9 bases fit TRBD1. V lost 6 bases, J lost 5 bases, and 7 bases stayed unmatched. CDR3 length: 14 residues. Germline V lookup: CDR1 SNHLY, CDR2 FYNNEI. CDR3 sequence (DNA): TGTGCCAGCAGGTTAACAGGGGGCAGGACTGAAGCTTTCTTT. Translating it yields CASRLTGGRTEAFF.

CDR3 sequence (DNA): TGTGCCAGCAGCCGCGGGAATTACAATGAGCAGTTCTTC. Amino acid sequence: CASSRGNYNEQFF. The chain carries TRBV14 and TRBJ2-1; possibly TRBD2 for D (6 bases). The CDR3 is 13 amino acids. Germline loops: CDR1 SGHDN, CDR2 FVKESK. V was trimmed by 4 bases and J by 4 bases, leaving 8 bases between them.

CDR3 DNA: TGCGCCAGCAGCCAAGTCGGGACAGGGGCCATGAACACTGAAGCTTTCTTT. Translated: CASSQVGTGAMNTEAFF. The chain carries TRBV4-1 and TRBJ1-1; 10 bases are shared with TRBD1. J gave up 0 bases and V 1 base, and 5 bases lay outside the gene matches. CDR1 is MGHRA and CDR2 is YSYEKL in the germline V gene. CDR3 size: 17 residues.

CDR3 sequence reads: CASSSQGYGYTF. The DNA of the CDR3 is TGTGCCAGTAGTAGCCAGGGTTATGGCTACACCTTC. The rearrangement uses TRBV19 and TRBJ1-2; D might be TRBD1 (5 bases). Trimming removed 4 bases at V and 5 bases at J, with 8 bases between. The CDR3 spans 12 residues. Germline values: CDR1 LNHDA, CDR2 SQIVND (reference sequence).

The sample holds one count of this clone. The sample holds other DNA sequences that translate to the same CDR3. The chain couples TRBV10-3 to TRBJ1-2, with 8 bases aligning to TRBD1. The CDR3 loop spans 13 amino acids. Germline CDR1 reads ENHRY; CDR2 reads SYGVKD. Germline trimming cut 2 bases from V and 4 bases from J; bases unmatched to any gene: 0. The CDR3 sequence: CAISEGQGYGYTF. The DNA of the CDR3 is TGTGCCATCAGTGAGGGACAGGGCTATGGCTACACCTTC.

The rearrangement uses TRBV6-5 and TRBJ1-1; the D is unclear. The CDR3 is 13 amino acids. Trimming removed 7 bases from V and 0 bases from J, with 9 bases in between. Germline CDR1 and CDR2: MNHEY and SVGAGI. The CDR3: CASNLKVNTEAFF. CDR3 nucleotide sequence: TGTGCCAGCAACCTCAAAGTGAACACTGAAGCTTTCTTT.

The table lists this clone with a few counts. V gene TRBV7-3 combines with J gene TRBJ2-7; 8 bases match TRBD1. This CDR3 is 17 amino acids long. Trimming took 5 bases from V and 3 from J; bases not matched to a gene: 15. Germline-derived CDR1 and CDR2 are SGHTA and FQGTGA. The CDR3 DNA follows: TGTGCCAGCAGCCCAAATTCAGGGACAGGACAAGGCTACGAGCAGTACTTC. As protein: CASSPNSGTGQGYEQYF.

The chain uses TRBV19 and TRBJ2-7; D is uncertain. The germline V and J ends were trimmed by 4 bases and 4 bases, with 11 bases remaining between them. CDR3 size: 13 residues. In germline, CDR1 is LNHDA, CDR2 SQIVND (reference sequence). The CDR3 DNA reads as TGTGCCAGTAGTAGGGCTTATAATTACGAGCAGTACTTC. Its translation: CASSRAYNYEQYF.